Following are 20 T cell receptor beta chains from one sample sequenced in a study of T-cell reconstitution after alpha-beta-depleted transplantation in children. Unique molecular identifiers were used to barcode this TCRbeta library. TCRdb analysed the PCR reads with MiXCR anew, one entry per CDR3 protein. The sample has 120,000 or so distinct CDR3 sequences; roughly 23% are singletons. The source was PBMCs, mostly from graft donor cells, collected 180 days after TCRalphabeta/CD19-depleted stem cell transplant. These receptors originate from a male patient between 2 and 10 years old who had a stem cell transplant for chronic granulomatous disease, so the T cells may come from the graft donor.

This clonotype occurred many times. Here the CDR3 reads CASSLDRGRHGYTF. The CDR3 DNA reads TGTGCCAGCAGTTTGGACAGGGGGCGTCATGGCTACACCTTC. The J gene is TRBJ1-2, the V gene TRBV12-3 or TRBV12-4, with 11 bases that match TRBD1. The CDR3 is 14 amino acids. The J segment lost 6 bases and the V segment lost 3 bases, leaving 3 bases of the junction unmatched.

This clonotype was observed at least ten times. The J gene is TRBJ2-1, the V gene TRBV7-2; D may be TRBD2 (5 bases). The length of the CDR3 is 16 residues. Germline lookup yields CDR1 SGHTA and CDR2 FQGNSA. The germline V and J ends were trimmed by 1 base and 9 bases, with 19 bases remaining between them. CDR3 bases: TGTGCCAGCAGCTTAGGCGCGGGCCCGGCGTTGGGTGAGCAGTTCTTC. Amino acids: CASSLGAGPALGEQFF.

The chain uses TRBV27 and TRBJ1-6; 8 nucleotides align to TRBD1. CDR1 is MNHEY, CDR2 SMNVEV, per germline (reference sequence). The CDR3 extends over 17 amino acids. The ends lost 5 bases at V and 9 bases at J; junction bases unmatched: 15. CDR3 nucleotide sequence: TGTGCCAGCAGTCAGGACAGGGTAACTCCCTGGGGTTCACCCCTCCACTTT. This translates into CASSQDRVTPWGSPLHF.

In its sample, this clonotype was seen a few times. This chain joins TRBV4-3 and TRBJ2-7, with 11 bases fitting TRBD1. Germline values: CDR1 LGHNA, CDR2 YSLEER. The CDR3 sequence is 16 residues long. The V segment lost 4 bases and the J segment 4 bases; nucleotides outside the gene matches: 9. CDR3 DNA sequence: TGCGCCAGCAGCCTGACTTGGGACAGGGGGTTGTACGAGCAGTACTTC. It translates to CASSLTWDRGLYEQYF.

The V and J genes are TRBV5-1 and TRBJ2-3; 10 bases align to TRBD2. The junction had 7 bases not matched to a gene; V was cut back by 6 bases and J by 0 bases. Germline CDR1 reads SGHRS; CDR2 reads YFSETQ. The CDR3 is 16 residues long. The CDR3 nucleotides are TGCGCCAGCAACCAACCTAGCGGGGGTAGCACAGATACGCAGTATTTT. It yields the protein CASNQPSGGSTDTQYF.

This chain links TRBV4-3 with TRBJ2-7, with a tentative D call TRBD2 (6 bases). The CDR3 runs 19 residues. Germline-derived CDR1 and CDR2 are LGHNA and YSLEER. Trimming removed 0 bases at V and 1 base at J, with 22 bases between. CDR3 sequence reads: CASSQDYGLGRLVSYEQYF. CDR3 coding DNA: TGCGCCAGCAGCCAAGATTACGGGTTAGGGCGACTAGTGTCCTACGAGCAGTACTTC.

The chain has TRBV20-1 and TRBJ2-3; TRBD2 aligns across 12 bases. Trimming at V came to 4 bases and at J to 0 bases, leaving 2 bases not matched to a gene. CDR1 is DFQATT, CDR2 SNEGSKA, per germline (reference sequence). The CDR3 spans 15 residues. The CDR3 sequence is CSANGLAGSTDTQYF. The CDR3 DNA follows: TGCAGTGCTAACGGACTAGCGGGGAGCACAGATACGCAGTATTTT.

This clonotype has ten or more counts. V is TRBV7-9 and J is TRBJ2-7; TRBD1 might be the D (6 bases). Germline lookup yields CDR1 SEHNR and CDR2 FQNEAQ (reference sequence). The V end was cut by 1 base, the J end by 1 base, with 8 bases between. The CDR3 runs 14 residues. This CDR3 is CASSLEGQSYEQYF. CDR3 nucleotides: TGTGCCAGCAGCTTAGAAGGACAGTCCTACGAGCAGTACTTC.

This clonotype turned up a few times. V usage is TRBV27 and J usage is TRBJ1-5, with 9 bases matching TRBD1. There are 15 residues in the CDR3. Germline-derived CDR1 and CDR2 are MNHEY and SMNVEV (reference sequence). Trimming cost V 6 bases and J 4 bases; bases outside gene matches: 7. The CDR3 bases are TGTGCCAGCAGAGTAACAGGGGGCCCAAATCAGCCCCAGCATTTT. The encoded protein is CASRVTGGPNQPQHF.

The V call is TRBV20-1, the J call TRBJ1-1, with D uncertain. The CDR3 spans 11 residues. Germline V gene lookup returns CDR1 DFQATT and CDR2 SNEGSKA (reference sequence). Deletions cut 3 bases from V and 8 bases from J, with 10 bases between. The CDR3 here is CSASRTQEAFF. Here the CDR3 DNA reads TGCAGTGCTAGTCGGACCCAAGAAGCTTTCTTT.

Comments on this clonotype: At one end the junction does not follow the germline gene, possibly because of a read error. The rearrangement joins TRBV12-3 or TRBV12-4 to TRBJ2-1, with 7 bases lining up with TRBD1. The CDR3 has 15 residues. CDR3 residues: CASRKQGTPYNAQFF. CDR3 bases: TGTGCCAGCAGAAAACAGGGGACCCCCTACAATGCGCAGTTCTTC.

This clonotype was seen ten or more times. V and J are TRBV6-5 and TRBJ2-2; maybe TRBD2 (6 bases). CDR3 size: 17 residues. With 2 bases removed from V and 1 base from J, the gap between germline ends came to 14 bases. The germline V gene has CDR1 MNHEY and CDR2 SVGAGI. The chain's CDR3 is CASSYGLAGLNTGELFF. CDR3 nucleotide sequence: TGTGCCAGCAGTTACGGTTTGGCGGGACTGAACACCGGGGAGCTGTTTTTT.

This clonotype has at least ten counts. V usage is TRBV19 and J usage is TRBJ2-1; the D gene is possibly TRBD2 (6 bases). CDR3 size: 14 residues. V dropped 10 bases and J dropped 10 bases, with 23 bases sitting between them. The V gene's germline CDR1 is LNHDA and CDR2 SQIVND (reference sequence). DNA of the CDR3: TGTGCCACCGAAACCGGGACTTCCGGCGTGGAGCAGTTCTTC. It specifies CATETGTSGVEQFF.

This clonotype appeared a few times. This chain joins TRBV20-1 and TRBJ2-7, with D unclear. This CDR3 region has 13 residues. CDR1 is DFQATT and CDR2 is SNEGSKA in the germline V gene (reference sequence). Deletions cut 6 bases from V and 2 bases from J, with 14 bases between. In DNA, the CDR3 is TGCAGTGCCAACTACCCAAATACCTACGAGCAGTACTTC. As protein: CSANYPNTYEQYF.

The rearrangement links TRBV5-6 to TRBJ2-2; D gene uncertain. Germline-derived CDR1 and CDR2 are SGHDT and YYEEEE. V was cut by 4 bases and J by 8 bases, with 15 bases left in between. CDR3 length: 14 residues. CDR3 in amino acids: CASSPLPKTGELFF. The CDR3 DNA is TGTGCCAGCAGCCCATTACCTAAAACGGGGGAGCTGTTTTTT.

J is TRBJ2-7 and V is TRBV6-1; D uncertain. The CDR3 has 13 residues. Germline V gives CDR1 MNHNS, CDR2 SASEGT. Between the trimmed V and J ends, which lost 7 bases and 6 bases, there was a span of 16 bases. CDR3 loop: CASNLSSGLEQYF. The CDR3 DNA reads as TGTGCCAGCAACCTGTCTTCGGGCCTCGAGCAGTACTTC.

In its sample, this clonotype was seen once. At one of its ends the junction is not consistent with the germline gene, which may arise from a read error. The chain couples TRBV20-1 to TRBJ2-5; 10 nucleotides line up with TRBD2. CDR3 length: 12 amino acids. Germline CDR1 and CDR2: DFQATT and SNEGSKA (reference sequence). DNA for the CDR3: TGTACGCTAGCGGGAGTTATAGAGACCCAGTACTTC. This gives the protein CTLAGVIETQYF.

The chain links TRBV12-3 or TRBV12-4 to TRBJ2-4; 7 bases map to TRBD2. J lost 3 bases, V lost 5 bases, and 7 bases had no gene match. The length of the CDR3 is 15 residues. CDR3 protein: CASSPFGGGKNIQYF. Written as DNA, the CDR3 is TGTGCCAGCAGTCCTTTTGGGGGGGGCAAAAACATTCAGTACTTC.

The sample holds many counts of this clonotype. The chain joins TRBV28 to TRBJ2-7; 14 bases are shared with TRBD2. CDR1 and CDR2 (germline): MDHEN, SYDVKM. The CDR3 loop spans 16 amino acids. The V segment lost 3 bases and the J segment 3 bases; nucleotides outside the gene matches: 4. The CDR3 DNA is TGTGCCAGCAGTTTGGGGGGACTAGCGGGGGTCTACGAGCAGTACTTC. This encodes CASSLGGLAGVYEQYF.

This clonotype was counted a few times. J is TRBJ1-4 and V is TRBV12-3 or TRBV12-4; tentative D call: TRBD1 (5 bases). This CDR3 is built from 15 residues. V lost 3 bases and J 0 bases, leaving 8 bases between the germline ends. CDR3 sequence reads: CASSFSGTTNEKLFF. DNA of the CDR3: TGTGCCAGCAGTTTCTCAGGGACAACTAATGAAAAACTGTTTTTT.